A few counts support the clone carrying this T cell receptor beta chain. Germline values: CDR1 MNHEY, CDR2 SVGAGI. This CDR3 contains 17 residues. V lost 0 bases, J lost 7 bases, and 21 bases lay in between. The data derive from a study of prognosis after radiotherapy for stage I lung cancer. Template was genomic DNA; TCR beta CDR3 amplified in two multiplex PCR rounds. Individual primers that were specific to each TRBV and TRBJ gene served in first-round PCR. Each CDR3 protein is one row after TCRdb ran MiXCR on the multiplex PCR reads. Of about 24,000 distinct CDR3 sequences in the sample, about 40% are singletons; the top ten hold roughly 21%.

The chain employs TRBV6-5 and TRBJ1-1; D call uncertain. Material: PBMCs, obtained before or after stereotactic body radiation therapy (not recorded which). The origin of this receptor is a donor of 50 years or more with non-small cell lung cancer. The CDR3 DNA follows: TGTGCCAGCAGTTACTCGAATCGGTTGGCAAAAAAGTTTGAAGCTTTCTTT. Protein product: CASSYSNRLAKKFEAFF.